The 3 T cell receptor beta chains listed next were all sequenced from one sample in a study of T cell responses to AZD1222 COVID-19 vaccine listed by TCRdb under 2021. This specimen's time point label, per the study, means: baseline before first vaccination. Library preparation was by the immunoSEQ multiplex PCR assay. The table was pulled from immuneACCESS by TCRdb, which kept in-frame rearrangements only. Such tables lose some clones; where checked, under half of the loss comes from unresolved V genes, and the rest has no known cause. The sample includes under 200,000 clones, with more than 80% observed a single time. The top ten clones comprise roughly 3.9% of the sample. The input for sequencing was peripheral blood, taken on day 0 of AZD1222 vaccination. The receptors were gathered from an adult in good health.

The rearrangement joins TRBV15 to TRBJ2-7; 9 bases are shared with TRBD1. The CDR3 loop spans 15 amino acids. Germline V gives CDR1 LNHNV, CDR2 YYDKDF (reference sequence). The trim removed 0 bases at V and 6 bases at J, leaving 6 bases unmatched. The CDR3 here is CATSRDFDRGAEQYF. CDR3 sequence (DNA): TGTGCCACCAGCAGAGATTTTGACAGGGGGGCCGAGCAGTACTTC.

The J gene is TRBJ1-3, the V gene TRBV15, with D uncertain. Germline CDR1 is LNHNV and CDR2 is YYDKDF (reference sequence). The CDR3 has 15 amino acids. With 1 base removed from V and 0 bases from J, the gap between germline ends came to 7 bases. CDR3 bases: TGTGCCACCAGCAGAGGAATGGACTCTGGAAACACCATATATTTT. It translates to CATSRGMDSGNTIYF.

The chain joins TRBV6-6 to TRBJ1-5; TRBD1 matches 11 bases. This CDR3 has 17 amino acids. Germline CDR1 and CDR2: MNHNY and SVGAGI (reference sequence). The J segment lost 6 bases and the V segment lost 5 bases, leaving 12 bases of the junction unmatched. CDR3 bases: TGTGCCAGCAGTCCGTGGACAGGGGGCTATTTGAGTCAGCCCCAGCATTTT. It codes for CASSPWTGGYLSQPQHF.